This T cell receptor (beta chain) was retrieved from a study of graft-versus-host responses after intestinal transplantation. Libraries were prepared by immunoSEQ multiplex PCR; TCRdb keeps only in-frame clonotypes and omits some of them. The sample carries nearly 20,000 clones, around 86% recorded once. The CDR3 length is 15 residues. The germline V gene encodes CDR1 SGHRS and CDR2 YFSETQ. V was cut by 5 bases and J by 3 bases, with 18 bases left in between. The chain joins TRBV5-1 to TRBJ2-7; D gene uncertain. This specimen was PBMCs, taken approximately 240 days after intestinal transplant. This clonotype was sampled from a human patient who received an intestinal transplant, so some T cells may come from the graft donor. CDR3 sequence (DNA): TGCGCCAGCAGTCGTTGGCCGGAACACTTCTACGAGCAGTACTTC. Translation: CASSRWPEHFYEQYF.